This entry lists 8 T cell receptor beta chains sequenced from one sample in a study of blood T cell repertoires in COVID-19. Clones were sequenced by immunoSEQ multiplex PCR, and TCRdb holds only the in-frame ones, with some missing. The sample lists 210,000 or so clones, about 91% seen once, with more than 1.4% in the top ten. Sequencing was performed on peripheral blood. The receptors derive from a young man with active or convalescent COVID-19.

The DNA of the CDR3 is TGTGCCAGCAGCGTCATAATACCGGGACTAGCGGGGCTAAATGAGCAGTTCTTC. This gives the protein CASSVIIPGLAGLNEQFF. This chain joins TRBV7-9 and TRBJ2-1; TRBD2 matches at 13 bases. CDR3 size: 18 residues. Germline V gene lookup returns CDR1 SEHNR and CDR2 FQNEAQ (reference sequence). V gave up 5 bases and J gave up 7 bases; unmatched junction bases: 14.

This clone occurred once. The J gene is TRBJ1-3, the V gene TRBV7-9; no firm D call. Trimming took 5 bases from V and 4 from J, leaving 18 bases between them. There are 16 residues in the CDR3. The germline CDR1 and CDR2 sequences are SEHNR and FQNEAQ (reference sequence). The CDR3 spells CASSPIPAGSGNTIYF. CDR3 nucleotide sequence: TGTGCCAGCAGCCCAATCCCCGCGGGCTCAGGAAACACCATATATTTT.

The J gene is TRBJ2-7, the V gene TRBV9, with D possibly TRBD2 on 6 matching bases. Trimming removed 2 bases at V and 1 base at J, with 13 bases between. The CDR3 covers 15 residues. CDR1 and CDR2 from the germline V gene are SGDLS and YYNGEE. CDR3 bases: TGTGCCAGCAGCGTCGGAGGGGTGATATCCTACGAGCAGTACTTC. This encodes CASSVGGVISYEQYF.

The chain has TRBV13 and TRBJ1-2; no firm D call. Trimming removed 2 bases at V and 4 bases at J, with 14 bases between. Germline values: CDR1 PRHDT, CDR2 FYEKMQ (reference sequence). CDR3 length equals 15 residues. The CDR3: CASSLRSGRSYGYTF. Written as DNA, the CDR3 is TGTGCCAGCAGCTTACGGTCCGGCAGGTCCTATGGCTACACCTTC.

This chain connects TRBV4-2 to TRBJ2-7; the D is unclear. CDR3 length: 12 amino acids. Germline CDR1 and CDR2: LGHNA and YNFKEQ. V was pared by 4 bases and J by 6 bases, with 10 bases between. The CDR3 is CASSPRGVEQYF. CDR3 DNA: TGTGCCAGCAGCCCCCGAGGCGTCGAGCAGTACTTC.

The chain recombines TRBV5-1 with TRBJ1-2, with TRBD1 matching 7 bases. The CDR3 spans 14 residues. Per the germline V gene, CDR1 is SGHRS and CDR2 is YFSETQ. V shed 4 bases and J 8 bases; nucleotides not matched to a gene: 11. CDR3 loop: CASSRTGSTGGYTF. For the CDR3, the DNA is TGCGCCAGCAGCCGGACAGGATCCACGGGGGGCTACACCTTC.

This sequence joins TRBV9 and TRBJ2-3; 7 bases fit TRBD1. The CDR3 totals 15 residues. The junction had 9 bases not matched to a gene; V was cut back by 4 bases and J by 4 bases. The germline V gene has CDR1 SGDLS and CDR2 YYNGEE. This CDR3 is CASSLHTGAADTQYF. CDR3 bases: TGTGCCAGCAGCCTGCATACAGGGGCAGCAGATACGCAGTATTTT.

V is TRBV5-1 and J is TRBJ2-7, with D possibly being TRBD2 (6 bases). The CDR3 length is 16 residues. Germline CDR1 is SGHRS and CDR2 is YFSETQ. Between the trimmed V and J ends, which lost 0 bases and 6 bases, there was a span of 19 bases. CDR3 DNA sequence: TGCGCCAGCAGCTTGGGGAGTGGGGACGGGACTTTCGAGCAGTACTTC. Translation gives CASSLGSGDGTFEQYF.